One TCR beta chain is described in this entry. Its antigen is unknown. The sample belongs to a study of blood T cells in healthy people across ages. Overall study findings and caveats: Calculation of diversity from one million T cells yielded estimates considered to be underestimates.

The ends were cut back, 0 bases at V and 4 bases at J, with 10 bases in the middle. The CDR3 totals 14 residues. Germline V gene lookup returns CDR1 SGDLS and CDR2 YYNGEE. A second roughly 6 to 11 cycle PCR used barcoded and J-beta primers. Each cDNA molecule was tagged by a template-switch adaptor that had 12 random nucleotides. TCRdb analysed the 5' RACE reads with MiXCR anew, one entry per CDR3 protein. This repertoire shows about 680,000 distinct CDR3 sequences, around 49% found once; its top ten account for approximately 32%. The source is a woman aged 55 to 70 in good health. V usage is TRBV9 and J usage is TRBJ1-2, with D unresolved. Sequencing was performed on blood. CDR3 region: CASSVEQSRYGYTF. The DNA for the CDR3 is TGTGCCAGCAGCGTAGAACAGTCCCGCTATGGCTACACCTTC.